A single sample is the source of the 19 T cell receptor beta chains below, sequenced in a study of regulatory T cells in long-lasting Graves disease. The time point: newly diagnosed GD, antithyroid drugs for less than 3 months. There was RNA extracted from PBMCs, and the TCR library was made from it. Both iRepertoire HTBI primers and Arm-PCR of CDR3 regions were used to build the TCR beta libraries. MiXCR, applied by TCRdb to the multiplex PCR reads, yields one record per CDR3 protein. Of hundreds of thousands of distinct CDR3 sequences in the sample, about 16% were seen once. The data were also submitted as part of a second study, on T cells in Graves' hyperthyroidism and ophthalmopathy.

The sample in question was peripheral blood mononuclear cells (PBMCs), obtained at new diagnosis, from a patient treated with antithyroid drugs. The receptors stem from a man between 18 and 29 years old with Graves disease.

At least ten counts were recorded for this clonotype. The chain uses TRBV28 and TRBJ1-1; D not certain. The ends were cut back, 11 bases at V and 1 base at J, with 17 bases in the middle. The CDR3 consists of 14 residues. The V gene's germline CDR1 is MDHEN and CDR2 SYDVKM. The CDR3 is CAVAPSGWNTEAFF. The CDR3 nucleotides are TGTGCCGTTGCTCCGAGCGGGTGGAACACTGAAGCTTTCTTT.

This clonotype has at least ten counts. CDR3 residues: CASSDPTGGNTEAFF. The CDR3 nucleotides are TGTGCCAGCAGTGACCCGACAGGTGGGAACACTGAAGCTTTCTTT. The V call is TRBV12-3 or TRBV12-4, the J call TRBJ1-1, with D perhaps matching TRBD1 (6 bases). This CDR3 is 15 amino acids long. V lost 5 bases, J lost 1 base, and 14 bases lay in between.

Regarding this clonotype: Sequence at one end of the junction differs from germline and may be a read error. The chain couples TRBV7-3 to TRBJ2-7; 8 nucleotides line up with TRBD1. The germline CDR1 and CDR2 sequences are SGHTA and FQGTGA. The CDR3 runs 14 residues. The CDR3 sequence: CAGSLDRGAYEQYF. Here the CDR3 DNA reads TGTGCCGGCAGCCTTGACAGGGGAGCCTACGAGCAGTACTTC.

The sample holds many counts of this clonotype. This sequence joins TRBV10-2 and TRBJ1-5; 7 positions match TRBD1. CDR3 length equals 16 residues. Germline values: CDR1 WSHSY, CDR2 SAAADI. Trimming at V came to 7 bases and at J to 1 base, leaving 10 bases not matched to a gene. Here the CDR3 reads CASTSDRIGSNQPQHF. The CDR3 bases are TGCGCCAGCACCTCGGACAGGATCGGGAGCAATCAGCCCCAGCATTTT.

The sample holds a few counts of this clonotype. CDR3 region: CAISETGDNQPQHF. CDR3 nucleotide sequence: TGTGCCATCAGTGAGACAGGAGACAATCAGCCCCAGCATTTT. This chain links TRBV10-3 with TRBJ1-5; D is perhaps TRBD1 (5 bases). The length of the CDR3 is 14 residues. The germline gives CDR1 ENHRY, CDR2 SYGVKD. V was trimmed by 2 bases and J by 3 bases, leaving 8 bases between them.

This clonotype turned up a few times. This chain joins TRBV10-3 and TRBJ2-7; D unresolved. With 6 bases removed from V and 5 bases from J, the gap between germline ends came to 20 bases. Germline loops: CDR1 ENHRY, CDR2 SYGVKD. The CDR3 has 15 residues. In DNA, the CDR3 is TGTGCCATCAGCGTGGGCCAGCACGAGAACGACGAGCAGTACTTC. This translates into CAISVGQHENDEQYF.

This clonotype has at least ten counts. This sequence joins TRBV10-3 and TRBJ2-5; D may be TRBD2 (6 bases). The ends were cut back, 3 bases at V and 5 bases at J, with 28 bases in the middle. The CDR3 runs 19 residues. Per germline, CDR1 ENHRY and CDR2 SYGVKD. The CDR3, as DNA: TGTGCCATCAGTGATCTCCCGGGGAAGGTCAGGGAGGTGCAGGAGACCCAGTACTTC. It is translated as CAISDLPGKVREVQETQYF.

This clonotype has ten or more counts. CDR3 in amino acids: CAWTRGWSAYEQYF. Here the CDR3 DNA reads TGTGCCTGGACCCGCGGTTGGTCAGCCTACGAGCAGTACTTC. The chain uses TRBV30 and TRBJ2-7; D not certain. Germline CDR1 GTSNPN, CDR2 SVGIG (reference sequence). Trimming pared 4 bases from V and 2 bases from J, leaving 15 bases between. This CDR3 has 14 residues. Complete variable domain (other parts from reference TRBV30 and TRBJ2-7): SQTIHQWPATLVQPVGSPLSLECTVEGTSNPNLYWYRQAAGRGLQLLFYSVGIGQISSEVPQNLSASRPQDRQFILSSKKLLLSDSGFYLCAWTRGWSAYEQYFGPGTRLTVT.

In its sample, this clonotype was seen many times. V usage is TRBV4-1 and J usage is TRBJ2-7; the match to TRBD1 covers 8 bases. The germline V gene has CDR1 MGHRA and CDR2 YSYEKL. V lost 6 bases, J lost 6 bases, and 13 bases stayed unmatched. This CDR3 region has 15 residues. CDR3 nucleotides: TGCGCCAGCAGACGCACATCGACAGGGGTACTCGAGCAGTACTTC. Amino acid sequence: CASRRTSTGVLEQYF.

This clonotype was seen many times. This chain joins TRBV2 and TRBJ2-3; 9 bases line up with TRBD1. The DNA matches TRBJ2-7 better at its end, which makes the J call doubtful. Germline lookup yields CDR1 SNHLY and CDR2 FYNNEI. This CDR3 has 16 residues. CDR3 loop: CASSPGTGKGPYEQYF. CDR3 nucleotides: TGTGCCAGCAGTCCCGGGACAGGGAAAGGCCCCTACGAGCAGTACTTC.

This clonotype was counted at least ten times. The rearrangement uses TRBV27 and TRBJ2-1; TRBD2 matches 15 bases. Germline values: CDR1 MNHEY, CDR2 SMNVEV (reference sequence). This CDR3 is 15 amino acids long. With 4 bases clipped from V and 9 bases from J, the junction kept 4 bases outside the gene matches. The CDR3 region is CASSSRTSGRVEQFF. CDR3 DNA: TGTGCCAGCAGTTCGAGGACTAGCGGGAGGGTTGAGCAGTTCTTC.

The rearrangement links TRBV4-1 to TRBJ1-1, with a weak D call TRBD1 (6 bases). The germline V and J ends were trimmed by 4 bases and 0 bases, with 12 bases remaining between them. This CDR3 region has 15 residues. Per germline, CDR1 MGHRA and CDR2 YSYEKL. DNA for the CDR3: TGCGCCAGCAGCCCGGAGACAGGAGTGAACACTGAAGCTTTCTTT. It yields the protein CASSPETGVNTEAFF.

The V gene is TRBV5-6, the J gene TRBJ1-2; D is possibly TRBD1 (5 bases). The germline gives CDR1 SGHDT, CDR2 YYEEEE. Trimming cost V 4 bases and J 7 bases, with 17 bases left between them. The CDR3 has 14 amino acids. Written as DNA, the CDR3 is TGTGCCAGCAGCACCACAGGTGGGGGTGCTGGCTACACCTTC. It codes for CASSTTGGGAGYTF.

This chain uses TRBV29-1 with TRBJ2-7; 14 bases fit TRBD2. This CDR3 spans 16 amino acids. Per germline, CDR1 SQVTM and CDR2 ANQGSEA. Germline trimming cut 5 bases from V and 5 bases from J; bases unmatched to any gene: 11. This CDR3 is CSVIETSGRALNEQYF. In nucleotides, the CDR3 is TGCAGCGTTATAGAGACTAGCGGGAGGGCCCTGAACGAGCAGTACTTC.

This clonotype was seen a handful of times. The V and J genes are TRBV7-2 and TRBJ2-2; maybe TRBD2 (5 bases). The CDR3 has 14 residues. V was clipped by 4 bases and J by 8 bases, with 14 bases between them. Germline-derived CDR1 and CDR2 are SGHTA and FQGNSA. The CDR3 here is CASSSSTPWGELFF. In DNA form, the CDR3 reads TGTGCCAGCAGCTCTAGCACTCCTTGGGGGGAGCTGTTTTTT.

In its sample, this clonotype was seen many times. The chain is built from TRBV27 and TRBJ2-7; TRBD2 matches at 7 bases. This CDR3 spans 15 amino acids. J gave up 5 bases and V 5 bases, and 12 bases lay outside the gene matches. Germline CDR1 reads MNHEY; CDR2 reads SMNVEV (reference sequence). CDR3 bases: TGTGCCAGCAGTCTTAGTCCCGGGGGGAGCCACGAGCAGTACTTC. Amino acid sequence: CASSLSPGGSHEQYF.

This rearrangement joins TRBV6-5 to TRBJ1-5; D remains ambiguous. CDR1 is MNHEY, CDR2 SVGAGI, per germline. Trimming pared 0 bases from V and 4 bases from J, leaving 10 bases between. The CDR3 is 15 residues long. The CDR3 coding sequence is TGTGCCAGCAGTTACTCAGAGGATAGTAATCAGCCCCAGCATTTT. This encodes CASSYSEDSNQPQHF.

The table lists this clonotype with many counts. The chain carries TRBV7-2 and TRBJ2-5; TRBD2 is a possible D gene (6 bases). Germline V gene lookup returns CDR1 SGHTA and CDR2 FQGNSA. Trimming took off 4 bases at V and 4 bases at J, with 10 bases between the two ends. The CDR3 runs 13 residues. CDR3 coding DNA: TGTGCCAGCAGCTCCCGAGCGGGAGAGACCCAGTACTTC. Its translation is CASSSRAGETQYF.

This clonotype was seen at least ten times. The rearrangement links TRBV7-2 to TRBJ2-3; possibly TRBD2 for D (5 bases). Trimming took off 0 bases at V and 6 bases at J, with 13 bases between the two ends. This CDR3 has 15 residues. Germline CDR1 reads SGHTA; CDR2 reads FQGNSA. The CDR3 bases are TGTGCCAGCAGCTTAGCAGAGCGCTCGGGGGATACGCAGTATTTT. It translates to CASSLAERSGDTQYF.